This entry lists 21 T cell receptor beta chains sequenced from one sample in a study of identical twins. TCRdb passed the 5' RACE reads through MiXCR, listing each CDR3 protein once. The sample comprises some 320,000 distinct CDR3 sequences, over 9% of which are singletons, and around 6.9% rests with the top ten. These data were also reused for a study on yellow fever vaccine responses in identical twins.

Sequenced sample: CD8+ T cells sorted from blood. The receptor source for this set is a woman aged 18-30 years in good health.

The chain recombines TRBV24-1 with TRBJ2-5; no clear D. The germline V and J ends were trimmed by 4 bases and 3 bases, with 5 bases remaining between them. Germline CDR1 and CDR2: KGHDR and SFDVKD. There are 12 residues in the CDR3. Here the CDR3 reads CATSDAKETQYF. CDR3 DNA sequence: TGTGCCACCAGTGACGCTAAAGAGACCCAGTACTTC.

This clonotype turned up a few times. The chain uses TRBV7-6 and TRBJ2-3, with 8 bases that match TRBD2. CDR1 and CDR2 (germline): SGHVS, FNYEAQ. This CDR3 comprises 15 residues. The J segment lost 5 bases and the V segment lost 1 base, leaving 5 bases of the junction unmatched. CDR3 residues: CASSLEAGVRDTQYF. The CDR3 nucleotides are TGTGCCAGCAGCTTAGAAGCGGGGGTTCGAGATACGCAGTATTTT.

This clonotype showed up just a few times. The chain links TRBV20-1 to TRBJ2-3; D is unclear. V lost 3 bases, J lost 3 bases, and 10 bases lay in between. This CDR3 is built from 13 residues. CDR1 and CDR2 from the germline V gene are DFQATT and SNEGSKA (reference sequence). The CDR3 reads CSASFPQTDTQYF. The DNA of the CDR3 is TGCAGTGCTAGTTTCCCTCAAACAGATACGCAGTATTTT.

This clonotype appeared a few times. The chain joins TRBV9 to TRBJ1-6; 7 bases align to TRBD1. CDR3 length equals 15 residues. The germline gives CDR1 SGDLS, CDR2 YYNGEE. The V segment lost 4 bases and the J segment 9 bases; nucleotides outside the gene matches: 10. The CDR3 spells CASSPPEGASSPLHF. The CDR3 nucleotides are TGTGCCAGCAGCCCCCCCGAGGGGGCAAGTTCACCCCTCCACTTT.

The chain couples TRBV10-3 to TRBJ2-1; the D gene could be TRBD1 or TRBD2 (5 bases each). Germline values: CDR1 ENHRY, CDR2 SYGVKD. Between the trimmed V and J ends, which lost 7 bases and 8 bases, there was a span of 15 bases. This CDR3 spans 13 amino acids. CDR3 nucleotides: TGTGCCATCACCGATGGGGCGGAGGATGAGCAGTTCTTC. Protein: CAITDGAEDEQFF.

This clonotype was counted only a few times. Germline is not matched at one junction end, which may reflect a read error. The rearrangement links TRBV6-5 to TRBJ2-3; weak D call: TRBD2 (6 bases). The CDR3 is 16 amino acids. Germline CDR1 and CDR2: MNHEY and SVGAGI. The CDR3 coding sequence is TGTGCCAGCAGTTACTCGAGGGGTACTAGCACAGATACCCAGTATTTT. Encoded protein: CASSYSRGTSTDTQYF.

This clonotype was seen many times. The chain couples TRBV4-1 to TRBJ2-3; D gene unclear. This CDR3 has 16 amino acids. Germline V gene data show CDR1 as MGHRA and CDR2 as YSYEKL. V was shortened by 6 bases and J by 0 bases, with 16 bases between the two germline ends. CDR3 sequence: CASRGLVVSSTDTQYF. DNA for the CDR3: TGCGCCAGCAGGGGCCTGGTGGTCTCTAGCACAGATACGCAGTATTTT.

The chain uses TRBV13 and TRBJ2-1; no definite D call. This CDR3 has 13 amino acids. V lost 5 bases and J lost 5, with 10 bases in between. Germline values: CDR1 PRHDT, CDR2 FYEKMQ (reference sequence). The CDR3 loop is CASSLPLDNEQFF. For the CDR3, the DNA is TGTGCCAGCAGCCTTCCCTTAGACAATGAGCAGTTCTTC.

The chain uses TRBV20-1 and TRBJ2-7; tentatively, D is TRBD1 (7 bases). This CDR3 is built from 14 residues. Trimming cost V 0 bases and J 3 bases, with 12 bases left between them. CDR1 is DFQATT and CDR2 is SNEGSKA in the germline V gene (reference sequence). The CDR3 spells CSARDVQGGYEQYF. The CDR3 coding sequence is TGCAGTGCTAGAGATGTCCAGGGGGGCTACGAGCAGTACTTC.

This clonotype was observed a handful of times. The chain carries TRBV20-1 and TRBJ2-1, with 9 bases matching TRBD1. Losses at the gene ends were 6 bases for V and 3 bases for J; bases not matched to a gene: 6. CDR3 size: 14 residues. Germline V gene data show CDR1 as DFQATT and CDR2 as SNEGSKA (reference sequence). The CDR3: CSAHRQGDYNEQFF. CDR3 nucleotides: TGCAGTGCCCACCGACAGGGGGACTACAATGAGCAGTTCTTC.

This clonotype was counted between two and nine times. V usage is TRBV13 and J usage is TRBJ2-1, with 11 bases lining up with TRBD2. The V gene's germline CDR1 is PRHDT and CDR2 FYEKMQ (reference sequence). V gave up 4 bases and J gave up 1 base; unmatched junction bases: 12. CDR3 length: 19 amino acids. The chain's CDR3 is CASSSISGGAQSSYNEQFF. Written as DNA, the CDR3 is TGTGCCAGCAGCTCCATTAGCGGGGGGGCTCAAAGTTCCTACAATGAGCAGTTCTTC.

The J gene is TRBJ2-2, the V gene TRBV29-1, with TRBD1 matching 8 bases. This CDR3 spans 14 amino acids. Germline CDR1 is SQVTM and CDR2 is ANQGSEA. Unmatched junction bases numbered 4, after V lost 2 bases and J lost 5 bases. The CDR3, as DNA: TGCAGCGTTGAACAGGGGGCTAGTACCGGGGAGCTGTTTTTT. Translation gives CSVEQGASTGELFF.

This sequence joins TRBV28 and TRBJ2-7; possibly TRBD1 for D (6 bases). The CDR3 has 13 amino acids. Germline CDR1 and CDR2: MDHEN and SYDVKM. V shed 7 bases and J shed 0 bases, with 10 bases lying between them. This CDR3 is CASNTGSSYEQYF. CDR3 nucleotide sequence: TGTGCCAGCAATACAGGGAGCTCCTACGAGCAGTACTTC.

This clonotype was observed many times. The chain has TRBV4-2 and TRBJ2-1; D uncertain. Trimming stripped 3 bases from V and 8 bases from J, with 8 bases between. Germline values: CDR1 LGHNA, CDR2 YNFKEQ. This CDR3 comprises 12 residues. CDR3 sequence: CASSQDGYEQFF. The CDR3 region has the DNA TGTGCCAGCAGCCAGGACGGCTATGAGCAGTTCTTC.

The chain uses TRBV13 and TRBJ1-2; no clear D. This CDR3 has 14 residues. Between the trimmed V and J ends, which lost 8 bases and 3 bases, there was a span of 16 bases. The germline gives CDR1 PRHDT, CDR2 FYEKMQ (reference sequence). CDR3 protein: CASAEHVSDYGYTF. CDR3 bases: TGTGCCAGCGCCGAGCACGTATCAGACTATGGCTACACCTTC.

CDR3 residues: CASSGGLVGYEQYF. CDR3 in DNA: TGTGCCAGCAGCGGAGGACTAGTCGGGTACGAGCAGTACTTC. The chain combines TRBV27 with TRBJ2-7; 7 bases map to TRBD2. The CDR3 covers 14 residues. The V segment lost 6 bases and the J segment 4 bases; nucleotides outside the gene matches: 9. The V gene's germline CDR1 is MNHEY and CDR2 SMNVEV (reference sequence).

The sample holds many counts of this clonotype. V usage is TRBV5-5 and J usage is TRBJ1-1; D is ambiguous. This CDR3 contains 11 residues. Germline V CDR1 and CDR2: SGHKS, YYEKEE (reference sequence). V was clipped by 0 bases and J by 11 bases, with 8 bases between them. CDR3 coding DNA: TGTGCCAGCAGCTTGGGCGACTCGGCTTTCTTT. This sequence encodes CASSLGDSAFF.

CDR3 DNA: TGTGCCAGCAGTAGGGACGGAAACTTGCACGAGCAGTACTTC. It specifies CASSRDGNLHEQYF. The genes are TRBV6-1 and TRBJ2-7; tentatively, D is TRBD1 or TRBD2 (5 bases each). V was shortened by 5 bases and J by 5 bases, with 16 bases between the two germline ends. The germline V gene encodes CDR1 MNHNS and CDR2 SASEGT. The CDR3 totals 14 residues.

This clonotype came up a few times. The chain employs TRBV14 and TRBJ2-7, with D possibly matching TRBD1 (5 bases). This CDR3 has 13 amino acids. V shed 4 bases and J shed 3 bases, with 10 bases lying between them. Germline lookup yields CDR1 SGHDN and CDR2 FVKESK. CDR3 DNA sequence: TGTGCCAGCAGCCTGGACAAATACTACGAGCAGTACTTC. It yields the protein CASSLDKYYEQYF.

This clonotype was counted only a few times. V gene TRBV7-9 combines with J gene TRBJ2-7; weak D call: TRBD2 (6 bases). Germline CDR1 is SEHNR and CDR2 is FQNEAQ (reference sequence). V lost 7 bases and J lost 5, with 15 bases in between. The CDR3 consists of 13 residues. The CDR3 bases are TGTGCCAGCACCCAGGAAGGGAGGAACGAGCAGTACTTC. It specifies CASTQEGRNEQYF. Full variable domain (missing parts from reference TRBV7-9 and TRBJ2-7): DTGVSQNPRHKITKRGQNVTFRCDPISEHNRLYWYRQTLGQGPEFLTYFQNEAQLEKSRLLSDRFSAERPKGSFSTLEIQRTEQGDSAMYLCASTQEGRNEQYFGPGTRLTVT.

In its sample, this clonotype was seen a few times. The chain carries TRBV5-6 and TRBJ2-1, with 8 bases identical to TRBD2. V gave up 1 base and J gave up 16 bases; unmatched junction bases: 13. Germline V CDR1 and CDR2: SGHDT, YYEEEE. This CDR3 is built from 14 residues. The CDR3 nucleotides read TGTGCCAGCAGCTTGTCAGCGGGGGACCGCCTTGGATTCTTC. The encoded protein is CASSLSAGDRLGFF.